The text below deals with one T cell receptor (beta chain). Antigen: not known. Naive CD8+ T cells showed a CD45RO-CCR7+CD27+CD95- phenotype. It was by 5' RACE with UMI labels that the TRB cDNA libraries were prepared. TCRdb reprocessed the 5' RACE reads; each CDR3 protein has one entry and no DNA is given. The sample's table shows roughly 89,000 distinct CDR3 sequences. This entry belongs to a study of CXCR3-negative and CXCR3-positive naive CD8 T cells. Overall study results and limits: Memory cells diverged, while naive CXCR3-positive and CXCR3-negative cells had similar TRBV-TRBJ usage.

The CDR3 runs 17 residues. The V gene's germline CDR1 is SGHTA and CDR2 FQGNSA. The sequence came from a human donor in good health. Some clones in this sample may be carry-over from other donors' samples. The sequenced sample was naive CXCR3- CD8+ T cells from blood. Described subset: CD45RO-CCR7+CD27+CD95- naive CD8+ T cells lacking CXCR3 (TNR3-). The rearrangement links TRBV7-2 to TRBJ2-1; no DNA is available, so the TRBD1 call from TCRdb remains unchecked. CDR3: CASGLPVTGTPDNEQFF.